The present T cell receptor (beta chain) was sequenced within a study of blood T cell repertoires in COVID-19. Looked up from germline, CDR1 is SGHVS and CDR2 is FNYEAQ. The CDR3 covers 15 residues. V lost 8 bases and J lost 3, with 16 bases in between. The protocol was immunoSEQ multiplex PCR, while the TCRdb copy is restricted to in-frame clones and leaves out a portion. The repertoire holds about 220,000 clones, over 75% seen once, with around 3.4% in the top ten. V and J are TRBV7-6 and TRBJ2-2; a weak D match, TRBD2 (5 bases). This receptor was obtained from a woman aged 55-70 years who had recovered from COVID-19. Sequenced: PBMCs or T cells enriched from blood (not recorded which). The CDR3 loop is CASSREGVHTGELFF. The CDR3, as DNA: TGTGCCAGCTCCCGCGAGGGAGTTCACACCGGGGAGCTGTTTTTT. The full variable domain, in which reference TRBV7-6 and TRBJ2-2 provide the parts outside the CDR3, is GAGVSQSPRYKVTKRGQDVALRCDPISGHVSLYWYRQALGQGPEFLTYFNYEAQQDKSGLPNDRFSAERPEGSISTLTIQRTEQRDSAMYRCASSREGVHTGELFFGEGSRLTVL.